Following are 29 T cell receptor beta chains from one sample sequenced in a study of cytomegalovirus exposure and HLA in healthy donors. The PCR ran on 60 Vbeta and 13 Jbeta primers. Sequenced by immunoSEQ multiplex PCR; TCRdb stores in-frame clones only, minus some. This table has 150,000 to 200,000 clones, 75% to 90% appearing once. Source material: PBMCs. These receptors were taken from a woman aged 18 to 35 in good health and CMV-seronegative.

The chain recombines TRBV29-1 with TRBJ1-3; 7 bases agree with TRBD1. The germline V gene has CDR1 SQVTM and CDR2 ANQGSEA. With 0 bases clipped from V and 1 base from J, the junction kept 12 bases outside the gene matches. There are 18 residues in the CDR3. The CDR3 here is CSVEDLDRPAPSGNTIYF. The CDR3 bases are TGCAGCGTTGAAGACCTGGACAGGCCGGCCCCGTCTGGAAACACCATATATTTT.

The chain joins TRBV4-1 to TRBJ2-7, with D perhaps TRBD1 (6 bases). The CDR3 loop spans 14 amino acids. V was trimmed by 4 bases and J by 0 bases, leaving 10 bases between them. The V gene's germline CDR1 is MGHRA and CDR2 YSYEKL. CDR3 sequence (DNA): TGCGCCAGCAGCCCAAAGACAGGCTCCTACGAGCAGTACTTC. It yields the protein CASSPKTGSYEQYF.

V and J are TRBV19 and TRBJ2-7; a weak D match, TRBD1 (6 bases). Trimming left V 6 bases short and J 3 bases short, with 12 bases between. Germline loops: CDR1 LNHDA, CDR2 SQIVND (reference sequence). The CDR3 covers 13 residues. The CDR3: CASRSDSRYEQYF. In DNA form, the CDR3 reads TGTGCCAGTAGATCGGACAGTCGCTACGAGCAGTACTTC.

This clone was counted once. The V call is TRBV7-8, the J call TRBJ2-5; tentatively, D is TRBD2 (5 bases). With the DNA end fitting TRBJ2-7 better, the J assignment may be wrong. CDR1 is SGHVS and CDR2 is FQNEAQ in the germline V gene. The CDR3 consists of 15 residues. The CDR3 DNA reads TGTGCCAGCAGCTTAGAAGGAACGAGGGTTGGCGAGCAGTACTTC. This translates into CASSLEGTRVGEQYF.

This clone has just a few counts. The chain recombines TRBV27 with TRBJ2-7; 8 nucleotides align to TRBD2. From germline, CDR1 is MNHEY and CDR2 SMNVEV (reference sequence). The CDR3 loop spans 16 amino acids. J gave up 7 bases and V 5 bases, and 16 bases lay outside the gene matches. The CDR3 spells CASSPRLTGGPQEQYF. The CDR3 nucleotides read TGTGCCAGCAGTCCCCGTTTGACGGGAGGGCCTCAGGAGCAGTACTTC.

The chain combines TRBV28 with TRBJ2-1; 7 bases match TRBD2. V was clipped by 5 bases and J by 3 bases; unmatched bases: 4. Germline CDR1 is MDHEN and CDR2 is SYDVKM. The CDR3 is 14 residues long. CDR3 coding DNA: TGTGCCAGCAGTCCGGGGACTATCTACAATGAGCAGTTCTTC. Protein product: CASSPGTIYNEQFF.

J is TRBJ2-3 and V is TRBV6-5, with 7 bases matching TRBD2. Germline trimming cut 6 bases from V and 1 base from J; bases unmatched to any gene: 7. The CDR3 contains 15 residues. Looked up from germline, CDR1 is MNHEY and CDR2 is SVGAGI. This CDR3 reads CASRGAGDRTDTQYF. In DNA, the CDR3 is TGTGCCAGCAGAGGCGCGGGGGACCGCACAGATACGCAGTATTTT.

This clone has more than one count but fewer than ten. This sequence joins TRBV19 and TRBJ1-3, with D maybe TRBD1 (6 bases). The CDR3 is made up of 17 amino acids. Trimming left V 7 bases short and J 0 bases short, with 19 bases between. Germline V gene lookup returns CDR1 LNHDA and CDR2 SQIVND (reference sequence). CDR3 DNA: TGTGCCAGTAACGCCCTCAACAGGGCTCGCTCTGGAAACACCATATATTTT. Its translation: CASNALNRARSGNTIYF.

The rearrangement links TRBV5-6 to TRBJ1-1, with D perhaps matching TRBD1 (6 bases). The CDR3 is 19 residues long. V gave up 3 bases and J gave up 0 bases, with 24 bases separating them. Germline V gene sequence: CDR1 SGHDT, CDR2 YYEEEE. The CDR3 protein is CASSWGGRTRVAMNTEAFF. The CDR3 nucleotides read TGTGCCAGCAGCTGGGGGGGGCGAACCAGGGTGGCCATGAACACTGAAGCTTTCTTT.

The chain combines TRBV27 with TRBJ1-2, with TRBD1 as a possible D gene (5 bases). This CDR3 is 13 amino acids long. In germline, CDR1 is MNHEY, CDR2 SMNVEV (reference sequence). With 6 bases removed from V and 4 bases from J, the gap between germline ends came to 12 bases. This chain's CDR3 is CASSPGTVYGYTF. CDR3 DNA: TGTGCCAGCAGCCCCGGGACTGTCTATGGCTACACCTTC.

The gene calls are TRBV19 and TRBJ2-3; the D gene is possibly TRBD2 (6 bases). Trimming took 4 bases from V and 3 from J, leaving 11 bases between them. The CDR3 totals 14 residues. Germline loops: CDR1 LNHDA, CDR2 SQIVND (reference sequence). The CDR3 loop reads CASSTGTFTDTQYF. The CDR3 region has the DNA TGTGCCAGTAGTACCGGGACTTTTACAGATACGCAGTATTTT.

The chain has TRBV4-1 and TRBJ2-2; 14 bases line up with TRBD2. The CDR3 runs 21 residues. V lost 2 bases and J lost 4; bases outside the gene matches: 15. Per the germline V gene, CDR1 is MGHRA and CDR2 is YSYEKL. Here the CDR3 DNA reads TGCGCCAGCAGCCAATTTGGGCTGACTAGCGGGAGGGCCAGCACCACCGGGGAGCTGTTTTTT. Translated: CASSQFGLTSGRASTTGELFF.

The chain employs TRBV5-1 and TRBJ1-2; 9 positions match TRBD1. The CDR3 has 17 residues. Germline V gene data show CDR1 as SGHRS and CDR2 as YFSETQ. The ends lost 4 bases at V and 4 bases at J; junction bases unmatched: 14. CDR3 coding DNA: TGCGCCAGCAGCCGACTCACTGACAGGGGGGACTCCTATGGCTACACCTTC. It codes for CASSRLTDRGDSYGYTF.

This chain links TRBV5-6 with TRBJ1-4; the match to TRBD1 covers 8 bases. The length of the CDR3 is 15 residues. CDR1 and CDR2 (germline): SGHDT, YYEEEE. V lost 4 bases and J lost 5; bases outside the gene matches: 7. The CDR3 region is CASSNGQGWNEKLFF. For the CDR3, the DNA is TGTGCCAGCAGCAATGGACAGGGCTGGAATGAAAAACTGTTTTTT.

The CDR3 DNA sequence: TGTGCCAGCAGCCTCCAAATAGGACAGGGGAATCCTGAAGCTTTCTTT. It translates to CASSLQIGQGNPEAFF. The rearrangement uses TRBV6-6 and TRBJ1-1, with TRBD1 identical over 9 bases. The junction had 14 bases not matched to a gene; V was cut back by 6 bases and J by 6 bases. Germline CDR1 and CDR2: MNHNY and SVGAGI (reference sequence). CDR3 length: 16 residues.

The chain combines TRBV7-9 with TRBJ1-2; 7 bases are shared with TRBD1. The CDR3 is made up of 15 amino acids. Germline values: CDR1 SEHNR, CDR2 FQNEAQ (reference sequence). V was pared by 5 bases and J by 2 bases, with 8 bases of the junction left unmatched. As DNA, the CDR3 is TGTGCCAGCAGCACTGACAGGGAATTAAACTATGGCTACACCTTC. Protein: CASSTDRELNYGYTF. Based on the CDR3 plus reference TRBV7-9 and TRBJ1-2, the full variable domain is DTGVSQNPRHKITKRGQNVTFRCDPISEHNRLYWYRQTLGQGPEFLTYFQNEAQLEKSRLLSDRFSAERPKGSFSTLEIQRTEQGDSAMYLCASSTDRELNYGYTFGSGTRLTVV.

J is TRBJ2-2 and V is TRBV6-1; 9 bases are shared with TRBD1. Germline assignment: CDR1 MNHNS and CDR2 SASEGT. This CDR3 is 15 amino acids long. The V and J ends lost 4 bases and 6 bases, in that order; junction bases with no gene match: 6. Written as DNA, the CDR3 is TGTGCCAGCAGTGCAGACAGGGGGATAGCCGGGGAGCTGTTTTTT. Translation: CASSADRGIAGELFF.

CDR3 in DNA: TGTGCCAGCAGTGATTTCGGGGGGCCGCGGAACATTCAGTACTTC. This sequence encodes CASSDFGGPRNIQYF. The rearrangement uses TRBV6-1 and TRBJ2-4; possible D gene TRBD2, 7 bases. The length of the CDR3 is 15 residues. V lost 3 bases and J 7 bases, leaving 16 bases between the germline ends. CDR1 is MNHNS, CDR2 SASEGT, per germline.

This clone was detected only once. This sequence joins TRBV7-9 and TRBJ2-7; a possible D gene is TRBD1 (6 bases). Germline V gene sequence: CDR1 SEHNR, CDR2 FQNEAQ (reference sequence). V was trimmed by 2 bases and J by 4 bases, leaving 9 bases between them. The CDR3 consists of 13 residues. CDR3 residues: CASSLTGLYEQYF. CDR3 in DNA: TGTGCCAGCAGCTTAACAGGGTTATACGAGCAGTACTTC.

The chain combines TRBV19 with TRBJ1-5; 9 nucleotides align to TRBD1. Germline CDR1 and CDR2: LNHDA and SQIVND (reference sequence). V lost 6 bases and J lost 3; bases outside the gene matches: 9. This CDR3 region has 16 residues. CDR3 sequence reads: CASRLQGALHNQPQHF. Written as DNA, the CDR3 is TGTGCCAGTAGACTACAGGGGGCTCTCCACAATCAGCCCCAGCATTTT.

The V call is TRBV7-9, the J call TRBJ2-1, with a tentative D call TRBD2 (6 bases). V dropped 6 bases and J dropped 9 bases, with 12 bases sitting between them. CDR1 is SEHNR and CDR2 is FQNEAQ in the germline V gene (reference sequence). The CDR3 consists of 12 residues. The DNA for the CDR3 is TGTGCCAGCAGGGGGACTTCTGGTGAGCAGTTCTTC. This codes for CASRGTSGEQFF.

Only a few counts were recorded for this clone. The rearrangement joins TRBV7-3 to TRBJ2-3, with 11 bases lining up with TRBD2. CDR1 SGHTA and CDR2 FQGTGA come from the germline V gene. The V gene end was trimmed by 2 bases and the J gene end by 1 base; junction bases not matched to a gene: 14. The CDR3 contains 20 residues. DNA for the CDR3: TGTGCCAGCAGCTTATTGGGACTAGCGGAGGGACCGGGAGGCACAGATACGCAGTATTTT. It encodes CASSLLGLAEGPGGTDTQYF.

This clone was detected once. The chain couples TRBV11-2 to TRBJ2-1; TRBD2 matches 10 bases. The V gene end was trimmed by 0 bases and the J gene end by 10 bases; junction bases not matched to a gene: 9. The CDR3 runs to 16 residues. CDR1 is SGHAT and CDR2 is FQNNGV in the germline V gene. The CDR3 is CASSLDSLGLATEQFF. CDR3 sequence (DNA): TGTGCCAGCAGCTTAGATTCCCTGGGACTAGCGACAGAGCAGTTCTTC.

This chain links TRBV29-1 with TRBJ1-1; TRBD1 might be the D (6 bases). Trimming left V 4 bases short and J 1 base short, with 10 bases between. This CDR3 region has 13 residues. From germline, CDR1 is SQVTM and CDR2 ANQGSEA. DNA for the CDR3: TGCAGCGTTGGGGGGCAGGGGAACACTGAAGCTTTCTTT. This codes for CSVGGQGNTEAFF. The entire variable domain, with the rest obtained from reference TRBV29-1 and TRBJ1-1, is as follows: SAVISQKPSRDICQRGTSLTIQCQVDSQVTMMFWYRQQPGQSLTLIATANQGSEATYESGFVIDKFPISRPNLTFSTLTVSNMSPEDSSIYLCSVGGQGNTEAFFGQGTRLTVV.

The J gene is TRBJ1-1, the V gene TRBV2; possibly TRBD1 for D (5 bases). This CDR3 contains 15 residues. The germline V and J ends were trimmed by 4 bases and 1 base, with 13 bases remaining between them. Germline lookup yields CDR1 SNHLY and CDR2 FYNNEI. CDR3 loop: CASSVEGHRNTEAFF. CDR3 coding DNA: TGTGCCAGCAGTGTGGAGGGGCACAGGAACACTGAAGCTTTCTTT.

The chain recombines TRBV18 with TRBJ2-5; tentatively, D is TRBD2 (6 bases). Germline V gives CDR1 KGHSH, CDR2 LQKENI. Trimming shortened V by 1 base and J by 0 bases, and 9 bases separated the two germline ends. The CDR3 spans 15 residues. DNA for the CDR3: TGTGCCAGCTCACCACTGGGAGGTAACCAAGAGACCCAGTACTTC. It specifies CASSPLGGNQETQYF.

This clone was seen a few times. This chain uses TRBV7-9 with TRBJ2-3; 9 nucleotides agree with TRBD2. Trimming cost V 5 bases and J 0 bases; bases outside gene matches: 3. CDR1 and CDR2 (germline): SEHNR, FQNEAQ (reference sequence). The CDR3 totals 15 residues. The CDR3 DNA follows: TGTGCCAGCAGCCCTAGCGGGACTAGCACAGATACGCAGTATTTT. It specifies CASSPSGTSTDTQYF. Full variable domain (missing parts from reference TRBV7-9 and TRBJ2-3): DTGVSQNPRHKITKRGQNVTFRCDPISEHNRLYWYRQTLGQGPEFLTYFQNEAQLEKSRLLSDRFSAERPKGSFSTLEIQRTEQGDSAMYLCASSPSGTSTDTQYFGPGTRLTVL.

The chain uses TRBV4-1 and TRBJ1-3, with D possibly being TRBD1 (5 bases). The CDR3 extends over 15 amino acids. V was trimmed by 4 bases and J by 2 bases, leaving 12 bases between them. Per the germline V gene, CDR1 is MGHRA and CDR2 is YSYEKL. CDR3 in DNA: TGCGCCAGCAGCCTCACAGGAGGGGCTGGAAACACCATATATTTT. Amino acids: CASSLTGGAGNTIYF.

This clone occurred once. Here the CDR3 reads CASSRDIPGELFF. The CDR3 DNA reads as TGTGCCAGCAGCCGGGACATTCCCGGGGAGCTGTTTTTT. This chain joins TRBV5-4 and TRBJ2-2; possibly TRBD1 for D (6 bases). The CDR3 is 13 residues long. Germline V lookup: CDR1 SGHNT, CDR2 YYREEE (reference sequence). V lost 4 bases and J lost 6, with 10 bases in between.